The 25 T cell receptor beta chains below come from one sample, sequenced in a study of CD8 T cells in Susac syndrome (dated by TCRdb to between 2018 and 2020). Library creation used the immunoSEQ multiplex PCR assay. RNA was extracted with the RNeasy kit and about 0.45 to 1 ug was reverse transcribed using random hexamers. TCRdb's own reprocessing of the public reads used fastp at Q25 and MiXCR and kept productive beta chains. Here each entry gathers all rows of one CDR3 protein and keeps the most common genes and DNA. Recorded for this sample are 200,000 or so distinct CDR3 sequences; approximately 96% of them occurred a single time. Clones ranked in the top ten supply about 0.093% of the sample. The sequencing sample was made of CD4+ T cells from PBMCs. These receptors were collected from a human donor with multiple sclerosis.

The chain combines TRBV19 with TRBJ2-1; the D is unclear. Germline lookup yields CDR1 LNHDA and CDR2 SQIVND (reference sequence). The CDR3 is made up of 12 amino acids. V shed 3 bases and J shed 2 bases, with 2 bases lying between them. CDR3 amino acids: CASSITYNEQFF. CDR3 in DNA: TGTGCCAGTAGTATCACCTACAATGAGCAGTTCTTC.

The genes are TRBV4-2 and TRBJ2-6; TRBD2 might be the D (6 bases). The CDR3 has 16 residues. Looked up from germline, CDR1 is LGHNA and CDR2 is YNFKEQ. Deletions cut 1 base from V and 2 bases from J, with 9 bases between. The CDR3 reads CASSQATGAGANVLTF. The CDR3 nucleotides are TGTGCCAGCAGCCAAGCCACGGGGGCTGGGGCCAACGTCCTGACTTTC.

The chain links TRBV11-3 to TRBJ2-6; D is unclear. The CDR3 spans 16 residues. In germline, CDR1 is SGHNT, CDR2 YENEEA. Between the trimmed V and J ends, which lost 2 bases and 0 bases, there was a span of 8 bases. This CDR3 is CASSLRRASGANVLTF. In DNA, the CDR3 is TGTGCCAGCAGCTTAAGAAGGGCCTCTGGGGCCAACGTCCTGACTTTC.

V gene TRBV9 combines with J gene TRBJ2-3; no clear D gene. The CDR3 sequence is 15 residues long. Trimming took off 3 bases at V and 0 bases at J, with 11 bases between the two ends. Germline V CDR1 and CDR2: SGDLS, YYNGEE. This chain's CDR3 is CASSAGSRSTDTQYF. CDR3 coding DNA: TGTGCCAGCAGCGCAGGATCCCGAAGCACAGATACGCAGTATTTT.

The chain employs TRBV3-1 and TRBJ2-4; TRBD2 is a possible D gene (5 bases). The V end was cut by 4 bases, the J end by 0 bases, with 7 bases between. CDR1 LGHDT and CDR2 YNNKEL come from the germline V gene (reference sequence). The CDR3 extends over 14 amino acids. CDR3 protein: CASSPGIAKNIQYF. DNA for the CDR3: TGTGCCAGCAGCCCGGGGATAGCCAAAAACATTCAGTACTTC. Filled out from reference TRBV3-1 and TRBJ2-4, the complete variable domain reads DTAVSQTPKYLVTQMGNDKSIKCEQNLGHDTMYWYKQDSKKFLKIMFSYNNKELIINETVPNRFSPKSPDKAHLNLHINSLELGDSAVYFCASSPGIAKNIQYFGAGTRLSVL.

This sequence joins TRBV7-9 and TRBJ2-3; 9 bases match TRBD1. This CDR3 spans 16 amino acids. Germline V gives CDR1 SEHNR, CDR2 FQNEAQ (reference sequence). Trimming removed 5 bases from V and 2 bases from J; junction bases left unmatched: 8. CDR3 sequence reads: CASSIRQGETTDTQYF. CDR3 DNA: TGTGCCAGCAGCATACGACAGGGGGAAACCACAGATACGCAGTATTTT.

The gene calls are TRBV5-6 and TRBJ1-1; TRBD1 matches 8 bases. Germline-derived CDR1 and CDR2 are SGHDT and YYEEEE. This CDR3 is 15 amino acids long. The V and J ends lost 4 bases and 5 bases, in that order; junction bases with no gene match: 10. CDR3 protein: CASSPKTGAGTEAFF. The DNA for the CDR3 is TGTGCCAGCAGCCCGAAGACAGGGGCAGGGACTGAAGCTTTCTTT.

This clonotype was counted a few times. The chain has TRBV7-9 and TRBJ2-3; D not certain. The CDR3 has 17 amino acids. Germline lookup yields CDR1 SEHNR and CDR2 FQNEAQ (reference sequence). V lost 4 bases and J 0 bases, leaving 17 bases between the germline ends. CDR3: CASSSPGALLSTDTQYF. In DNA form, the CDR3 reads TGTGCCAGCAGCTCCCCCGGAGCGCTTCTTAGCACAGATACGCAGTATTTT.

The chain links TRBV9 to TRBJ2-5; 8 bases align to TRBD2. Trimming took 4 bases from V and 5 from J; bases not matched to a gene: 7. The length of the CDR3 is 14 residues. Germline V gene sequence: CDR1 SGDLS, CDR2 YYNGEE. CDR3 loop: CASSFSGEMETQYF. CDR3 DNA sequence: TGTGCCAGCAGCTTTAGCGGGGAAATGGAGACCCAGTACTTC.

The chain carries TRBV20-1 and TRBJ2-7; D might be TRBD1 (6 bases). The length of the CDR3 is 14 residues. CDR1 and CDR2 (germline): DFQATT, SNEGSKA (reference sequence). With 1 base removed from V and 5 bases from J, the gap between germline ends came to 15 bases. Here the CDR3 DNA reads TGCAGTGCTAGAGTCGATGCAGGGGTGGACGAGCAGTACTTC. This translates into CSARVDAGVDEQYF.

The chain couples TRBV20-1 to TRBJ1-2; TRBD1 is a possible D gene (5 bases). Trimming stripped 3 bases from V and 0 bases from J, with 14 bases between. CDR3 length: 15 residues. The V gene's germline CDR1 is DFQATT and CDR2 SNEGSKA (reference sequence). CDR3 coding DNA: TGCAGTGCTAGCGACGGCAGGGTAGCTAACTATGGCTACACCTTC. Its protein is CSASDGRVANYGYTF.

The chain employs TRBV23-1 and TRBJ1-1; D is ambiguous. TRBV23-1 is an open reading frame, and its role is uncertain. CDR3 length: 14 residues. V was cut by 1 base and J by 3 bases, with 9 bases left in between. The CDR3 DNA follows: TGCGCCAGCAGTCAATGTCCGGGTTACACTGAAGCTTTCTTT. Residues: CASSQCPGYTEAFF.

V is TRBV30 and J is TRBJ2-2, with D unclear. V was cut by 0 bases and J by 5 bases, with 7 bases left in between. The CDR3 sequence is 13 residues long. Germline CDR1 GTSNPN, CDR2 SVGIG (reference sequence). In nucleotides, the CDR3 is TGTGCCTGGAGTGTTTTAGGGACCGGGGAGCTGTTTTTT. It codes for CAWSVLGTGELFF.

The chain carries TRBV4-1 and TRBJ2-7; D remains unclear. CDR1 and CDR2 from the germline V gene are MGHRA and YSYEKL. V was trimmed by 1 base and J by 6 bases, leaving 10 bases between them. The CDR3 is 13 residues long. The CDR3 DNA reads as TGCGCCAGCAGCCAAGCAGCAAGCGTCGAGCAGTACTTC. Translating it yields CASSQAASVEQYF.

This chain joins TRBV15 and TRBJ1-5; no clear D. This CDR3 has 14 residues. V was shortened by 0 bases and J by 5 bases, with 8 bases between the two germline ends. The germline gives CDR1 LNHNV, CDR2 YYDKDF (reference sequence). The chain's CDR3 is CATSRDLRHQPQHF. The CDR3, as DNA: TGTGCCACCAGCAGAGATCTAAGGCATCAGCCCCAGCATTTT.

The chain couples TRBV19 to TRBJ2-7, with D unclear. This CDR3 is 13 amino acids long. Germline V CDR1 and CDR2: LNHDA, SQIVND (reference sequence). Trimming pared 3 bases from V and 5 bases from J, leaving 11 bases between. CDR3 amino acids: CASSIGLLDEQYF. The CDR3 region has the DNA TGTGCCAGTAGTATCGGTCTCTTAGACGAGCAGTACTTC.

The chain recombines TRBV6-5 with TRBJ2-6, with D unresolved. Per the germline V gene, CDR1 is MNHEY and CDR2 is SVGAGI. The CDR3 consists of 13 residues. Between the trimmed V and J ends, which lost 8 bases and 0 bases, there was a span of 5 bases. The CDR3 DNA reads TGTGCCAGCTGGACCTCTGGGGCCAACGTCCTGACTTTC. Translated, it gives CASWTSGANVLTF.

J is TRBJ1-2 and V is TRBV7-8; 7 positions match TRBD1. This CDR3 comprises 14 residues. J was trimmed by 6 bases and V by 5 bases; bases with no gene match: 9. Germline values: CDR1 SGHVS, CDR2 FQNEAQ. In nucleotides, the CDR3 is TGTGCCAGCAGCCACCGGGACAGCACCAATGGCTACACCTTC. This codes for CASSHRDSTNGYTF.

The chain combines TRBV29-1 with TRBJ1-1, with D perhaps TRBD1 (5 bases). V was trimmed by 6 bases and J by 5 bases, leaving 13 bases between them. This CDR3 is 12 amino acids long. Germline assignment: CDR1 SQVTM and CDR2 ANQGSEA. The CDR3: CSVDRGATEAFF. CDR3 DNA: TGCAGCGTAGACCGCGGGGCTACTGAAGCTTTCTTT. Filled out from reference TRBV29-1 and TRBJ1-1, the complete variable domain reads SAVISQKPSRDICQRGTSLTIQCQVDSQVTMMFWYRQQPGQSLTLIATANQGSEATYESGFVIDKFPISRPNLTFSTLTVSNMSPEDSSIYLCSVDRGATEAFFGQGTRLTVV.

This clonotype appeared a single time. The chain couples TRBV7-9 to TRBJ1-2; a weak D match, TRBD1 (6 bases). V was cut by 0 bases and J by 4 bases, with 18 bases left in between. Germline V CDR1 and CDR2: SEHNR, FQNEAQ (reference sequence). The CDR3 contains 17 residues. Here the CDR3 DNA reads TGTGCCAGCAGCTTAGCGGGGGGGGCAGGGTCCCCCTATGGCTACACCTTC. It yields the protein CASSLAGGAGSPYGYTF.

V is TRBV5-4 and J is TRBJ2-4; no definite D call. Germline V lookup: CDR1 SGHNT, CDR2 YYREEE (reference sequence). This CDR3 has 15 amino acids. Trimming removed 0 bases from V and 0 bases from J, with 7 bases in between. The chain's CDR3 is CASSLEGLAKNIQYF. The CDR3 DNA follows: TGTGCCAGCAGCTTGGAGGGTCTAGCCAAAAACATTCAGTACTTC.

The V gene is TRBV27, the J gene TRBJ2-3; 7 bases align to TRBD1. Trimming cost V 3 bases and J 4 bases; bases outside gene matches: 4. CDR1 and CDR2 from the germline V gene are MNHEY and SMNVEV (reference sequence). This CDR3 has 14 amino acids. The CDR3 loop reads CASSFDDRADTQYF. The CDR3 DNA is TGTGCCAGCAGTTTTGACGACAGGGCAGATACGCAGTATTTT.

The CDR3 spells CASSVPGTQTQYF. CDR3 nucleotide sequence: TGTGCCAGCAGTGTGCCGGGTACGCAGACCCAGTACTTC. This sequence joins TRBV2 and TRBJ2-5; no reliable D call. The CDR3 is made up of 13 amino acids. The V end lost 4 bases, the J end lost 6 bases, and 12 bases lay between the germline ends. Germline V gene lookup returns CDR1 SNHLY and CDR2 FYNNEI.

The V call is TRBV20-1, the J call TRBJ1-2; 11 bases are a match to TRBD1. The length of the CDR3 is 14 residues. In germline, CDR1 is DFQATT, CDR2 SNEGSKA (reference sequence). With V trimmed by 4 bases and J by 4 bases, 5 bases remained unmatched. The CDR3 reads CSAKDRGRGYGYTF. Here the CDR3 DNA reads TGCAGTGCTAAGGACAGGGGGCGGGGCTATGGCTACACCTTC.

The chain combines TRBV28 with TRBJ1-2; 8 nucleotides match TRBD1. Looked up from germline, CDR1 is MDHEN and CDR2 is SYDVKM. This CDR3 region has 19 residues. V was clipped by 5 bases and J by 8 bases; unmatched bases: 25. The CDR3 nucleotides are TGTGCCAGCAGTCTCCCATGGGTGGACAGGGAGGGCCGGATGGAGGGCTACACCTTC. Translating gives CASSLPWVDREGRMEGYTF.